Listed here are 31 T cell receptor beta chains from one sample, sequenced in a study of blood T cell repertoires in COVID-19. Some clones are missing from TCRdb's copy, which holds only in-frame ones; the method was immunoSEQ multiplex PCR. In the table there are 250,000 to 300,000 clones, 90% of which are singletons. Sequencing was carried out using peripheral blood. These receptors originate from a woman aged 45 to 65 with COVID-19, enrolled during active disease.

This clone was observed a few times. This sequence joins TRBV5-1 and TRBJ1-1; the D is unclear. The CDR3 length is 14 residues. Trimming shortened V by 3 bases and J by 1 base, and 10 bases separated the two germline ends. Germline assignment: CDR1 SGHRS and CDR2 YFSETQ. CDR3 nucleotide sequence: TGCGCCAGCAGCTGGGAGGGTGGGAACACTGAAGCTTTCTTT. Protein product: CASSWEGGNTEAFF.

This clone was recorded only once. V usage is TRBV25-1 and J usage is TRBJ1-1; 7 bases align to TRBD1. The CDR3 totals 14 residues. J was trimmed by 2 bases and V by 5 bases; bases with no gene match: 5. CDR1 is MGHDK, CDR2 SYGVNS, per germline. The CDR3 region is CASSRRDSNTEAFF. In DNA form, the CDR3 reads TGTGCCAGCAGTCGCCGGGACAGCAACACTGAAGCTTTCTTT.

The gene calls are TRBV10-3 and TRBJ1-1; D is possibly TRBD1 (6 bases). The germline V gene encodes CDR1 ENHRY and CDR2 SYGVKD. Trimming took off 5 bases at V and 11 bases at J, with 12 bases between the two ends. The CDR3 has 11 amino acids. In DNA form, the CDR3 reads TGTGCCATCAGTCAGGGGTGGGGGGCTTTCTTT. It is translated as CAISQGWGAFF.

This chain connects TRBV28 to TRBJ1-1, with unresolved D. Trimming pared 4 bases from V and 4 bases from J, leaving 16 bases between. CDR1 is MDHEN, CDR2 SYDVKM, per germline. The CDR3 is made up of 15 amino acids. The CDR3, as DNA: TGTGCCAGCAGTTCAAGAAGCGCAGCTACCACTGAAGCTTTCTTT. As protein: CASSSRSAATTEAFF.

This clone has only one observation. The chain recombines TRBV24-1 with TRBJ2-7; D may be TRBD1 (5 bases). Germline values: CDR1 KGHDR, CDR2 SFDVKD. Trimming pared 7 bases from V and 2 bases from J, leaving 17 bases between. The CDR3 length is 15 residues. CDR3 DNA: TGTGCCACCAGCGGATCTGGCAGGGAAACCTACGAGCAGTACTTC. Protein product: CATSGSGRETYEQYF.

This chain uses TRBV7-9 with TRBJ2-7; possible D gene TRBD1, 5 bases. V lost 5 bases and J 3 bases, leaving 17 bases between the germline ends. Germline V lookup: CDR1 SEHNR, CDR2 FQNEAQ (reference sequence). This CDR3 is 15 amino acids long. The CDR3 DNA sequence: TGTGCCAGCAGCGCCCCAGGGCCCCGGGTCTACGAGCAGTACTTC. Translated: CASSAPGPRVYEQYF.

This sequence joins TRBV11-2 and TRBJ2-2; 12 positions agree with TRBD2. Per germline, CDR1 SGHAT and CDR2 FQNNGV. This CDR3 is built from 16 residues. The junction had 7 bases not matched to a gene; V was cut back by 5 bases and J by 6 bases. The DNA of the CDR3 is TGTGCCAGCAGCATCGGGACTAGCGGGCCAGCCGGGGAGCTGTTTTTT. It is translated as CASSIGTSGPAGELFF.

This clone was picked up one time. This sequence joins TRBV7-2 and TRBJ2-3; TRBD1 matches at 7 bases. CDR1 is SGHTA and CDR2 is FQGNSA in the germline V gene. The CDR3 has 17 residues. The V segment lost 5 bases and the J segment 6 bases; nucleotides outside the gene matches: 17. The CDR3 loop is CASSILWGTAPGDTQYF. The CDR3 DNA reads as TGTGCCAGCAGCATCCTTTGGGGGACAGCCCCAGGGGATACGCAGTATTTT.

V and J are TRBV5-1 and TRBJ2-1; 9 nucleotides match TRBD1. The V gene end was trimmed by 2 bases and the J gene end by 6 bases; junction bases not matched to a gene: 9. This CDR3 contains 16 residues. Germline V gives CDR1 SGHRS, CDR2 YFSETQ. The CDR3 bases are TGCGCCAGCAGCTTAACCGGGACAGGGAGCGCCAATGAGCAGTTCTTC. This codes for CASSLTGTGSANEQFF.

This clone was seen once. This chain joins TRBV7-2 and TRBJ2-1, with D maybe TRBD1 (7 bases). Germline V gene lookup returns CDR1 SGHTA and CDR2 FQGNSA. The V end lost 6 bases, the J end lost 3 bases, and 24 bases lay between the germline ends. The CDR3 spans 18 residues. The CDR3 DNA reads as TGTGCCAGCAGAAAAGGGGGCGGGATTCCCTCTTTCTACAATGAGCAGTTCTTC. This gives the protein CASRKGGGIPSFYNEQFF.

The table lists this clone with a few counts. V usage is TRBV3-1 (or the pseudogene TRBV3-2) and J usage is TRBJ2-7; TRBD1 matches at 7 bases. This CDR3 region has 14 residues. V dropped 4 bases and J dropped 3; count of bases not matched to a gene: 6. Looked up from germline, CDR1 is LGHDT and CDR2 is YNNKEL (reference sequence). Here the CDR3 reads CASSPGQTYYEQYF. The CDR3 DNA follows: TGTGCCAGCAGCCCGGGACAGACTTACTACGAGCAGTACTTC.

This clone came up once. The genes are TRBV29-1 and TRBJ2-7; TRBD1 matches 9 bases. The CDR3 consists of 16 residues. From germline, CDR1 is SQVTM and CDR2 ANQGSEA. The junction had 13 bases not matched to a gene; V was cut back by 0 bases and J by 7 bases. The DNA for the CDR3 is TGCAGCGTTGAAGATCCCGGACAGGGGTCCCCCTTAGAGCAGTACTTC. Protein product: CSVEDPGQGSPLEQYF.

The chain links TRBV19 to TRBJ1-5, with 7 positions matching TRBD1. This CDR3 is built from 14 residues. Per germline, CDR1 LNHDA and CDR2 SQIVND (reference sequence). J lost 6 bases, V lost 5 bases, and 7 bases had no gene match. The CDR3 here is CASSRQGLGQPQHF. As DNA, the CDR3 is TGTGCCAGTAGTCGACAGGGTCTCGGTCAGCCCCAGCATTTT.

The chain has TRBV9 and TRBJ2-7; D might be TRBD2 (6 bases). The ends were cut back, 2 bases at V and 3 bases at J, with 12 bases in the middle. This CDR3 region has 14 residues. The germline V gene has CDR1 SGDLS and CDR2 YYNGEE. CDR3 nucleotide sequence: TGTGCCAGCAGCGTGAGCTCGCGGGACTACGAGCAGTACTTC. It translates to CASSVSSRDYEQYF. The full variable domain, rest sourced from reference TRBV9 and TRBJ2-7, is DSGVTQTPKHLITATGQRVTLRCSPRSGDLSVYWYQQSLDQGLQFLIQYYNGEERAKGNILERFSAQQFPDLHSELNLSSLELGDSALYFCASSVSSRDYEQYFGPGTRLTVT.

This sequence joins TRBV12-3 or TRBV12-4 and TRBJ1-2; D gene unclear. The CDR3 length is 13 residues. Trimming pared 6 bases from V and 4 bases from J, leaving 12 bases between. The CDR3: CASSGGALYGYTF. CDR3 nucleotides: TGTGCCAGCAGCGGCGGAGCACTCTATGGCTACACCTTC.

The V gene is TRBV10-1, the J gene TRBJ1-1; possibly TRBD1 for D (5 bases). The germline V gene encodes CDR1 WNHNN and CDR2 SYGVQD (reference sequence). V was clipped by 2 bases and J by 10 bases, with 14 bases between them. CDR3 length equals 13 residues. CDR3 sequence reads: CASSEQGSPGAFF. CDR3 nucleotide sequence: TGCGCCAGCAGTGAGCAGGGTTCTCCGGGAGCTTTCTTT.

The chain combines TRBV5-1 with TRBJ2-7; 7 bases agree with TRBD1. CDR3 length: 16 amino acids. CDR1 SGHRS and CDR2 YFSETQ come from the germline V gene. V shed 1 base and J 5 bases; nucleotides not matched to a gene: 12. The CDR3 protein is CASSLPSGQRGDEQYF. CDR3 in DNA: TGCGCCAGCAGCTTGCCGTCGGGACAGAGAGGGGACGAGCAGTACTTC.

This clone has more than one count but fewer than ten. The chain couples TRBV30 to TRBJ1-2; D uncertain. The germline V gene encodes CDR1 GTSNPN and CDR2 SVGIG (reference sequence). V lost 3 bases and J lost 6, with 14 bases in between. The CDR3 has 13 residues. The DNA for the CDR3 is TGTGCCTGGAGCCTAGAGAGGAGACATGGCTACACCTTC. It translates to CAWSLERRHGYTF. Complete variable domain (other parts from reference TRBV30 and TRBJ1-2): SQTIHQWPATLVQPVGSPLSLECTVEGTSNPNLYWYRQAAGRGLQLLFYSVGIGQISSEVPQNLSASRPQDRQFILSSKKLLLSDSGFYLCAWSLERRHGYTFGSGTRLTVV.

The chain carries TRBV3-1 (or the pseudogene TRBV3-2) and TRBJ1-2; 7 bases line up with TRBD1. V was clipped by 5 bases and J by 8 bases; unmatched bases: 8. This CDR3 spans 13 amino acids. CDR1 is LGHDT and CDR2 is YNNKEL in the germline V gene (reference sequence). CDR3 nucleotides: TGTGCCAGCAGCGCAGGGGGAAGAAGAGGCTACACCTTC. As protein: CASSAGGRRGYTF.

In its sample, this clone was seen once. J is TRBJ2-1 and V is TRBV24-1; D gene unclear. Germline CDR1 KGHDR, CDR2 SFDVKD. Trimming took off 3 bases at V and 0 bases at J, with 17 bases between the two ends. The CDR3 contains 18 residues. Written as DNA, the CDR3 is TGTGCCACCAGTGATATTTATCAGGCCGCTGGCTCCTACAATGAGCAGTTCTTC. It encodes CATSDIYQAAGSYNEQFF.

The rearrangement links TRBV29-1 to TRBJ1-5, with 7 bases fitting TRBD1. Germline V gene sequence: CDR1 SQVTM, CDR2 ANQGSEA. The CDR3 totals 13 residues. Unmatched junction bases numbered 7, after V lost 6 bases and J lost 5 bases. CDR3 protein: CSVRDSLDQPQHF. The CDR3 nucleotides read TGCAGCGTAAGGGACAGTCTCGATCAGCCCCAGCATTTT. The full variable domain, with the rest looked up from reference TRBV29-1 and TRBJ1-5, is SAVISQKPSRDICQRGTSLTIQCQVDSQVTMMFWYRQQPGQSLTLIATANQGSEATYESGFVIDKFPISRPNLTFSTLTVSNMSPEDSSIYLCSVRDSLDQPQHFGDGTRLSIL.

The rearrangement links TRBV21-1 to TRBJ2-1; the table's D gene call, TRBD2, was not cross checked with the DNA. TRBV21-1 is a pseudogene segment. CDR3 length equals 15 residues. The CDR3 reads CASVLKSGSRNEQFF. In DNA form, the CDR3 reads TGTGCCAGCGTTTTAAAAAGCGGGAGTCGGAATGAGCAGTTCTTC.

The chain has TRBV30 and TRBJ2-3, with a tentative D call TRBD2 (5 bases). This CDR3 is built from 11 residues. Germline V gene lookup returns CDR1 GTSNPN and CDR2 SVGIG (reference sequence). Trimming pared 7 bases from V and 7 bases from J, leaving 12 bases between. The CDR3 nucleotides are TGTGCCTACGGGATCCCGCATACGCAGTATTTT. This codes for CAYGIPHTQYF.

V is TRBV7-2 and J is TRBJ2-4; D perhaps matches TRBD2 (5 bases). Germline CDR1 SGHTA, CDR2 FQGNSA. V dropped 2 bases and J dropped 6 bases, with 20 bases sitting between them. This CDR3 region has 17 residues. The CDR3 nucleotides read TGTGCCAGCAGCTTACCACCTCCTACTAGAGTTAGAAACATTCAGTACTTC. It translates to CASSLPPPTRVRNIQYF. The entire variable domain, with the rest obtained from reference TRBV7-2 and TRBJ2-4, is as follows: GAGVSQSPSNKVTEKGKDVELRCDPISGHTALYWYRQSLGQGLEFLIYFQGNSAPDKSGLPSDRFSAERTGGSVSTLTIQRTQQEDSAVYLCASSLPPPTRVRNIQYFGAGTRLSVL.

The chain is built from TRBV27 and TRBJ2-7, with 14 nucleotides matching TRBD2. This CDR3 has 15 amino acids. Germline V gene lookup returns CDR1 MNHEY and CDR2 SMNVEV (reference sequence). V lost 5 bases and J lost 7; bases outside the gene matches: 7. The DNA for the CDR3 is TGTGCCAGCAGTACGGGACTAGCGGGAGCGGCGGAGCAGTACTTC. As protein: CASSTGLAGAAEQYF.

Here the CDR3 DNA reads TGTGCCAGCTCACCAGTTCAGGGCAATTCACCCCTCCACTTT. It translates to CASSPVQGNSPLHF. The rearrangement uses TRBV18 and TRBJ1-6; maybe TRBD1 (5 bases). Germline V CDR1 and CDR2: KGHSH, LQKENI. Trimming stripped 2 bases from V and 7 bases from J, with 9 bases between. This CDR3 spans 14 amino acids.

This rearrangement joins TRBV7-8 to TRBJ2-2, with 10 bases fitting TRBD2. The CDR3 runs 13 residues. V was pared by 6 bases and J by 6 bases, with 1 base of the junction left unmatched. The germline CDR1 and CDR2 sequences are SGHVS and FQNEAQ. The CDR3 bases are TGTGCCAGCAGACTAGCGGGACCCGGGGAGCTGTTTTTT. It is translated as CASRLAGPGELFF.

The gene calls are TRBV6-5 and TRBJ1-3; unclear D gene. Deletions cut 10 bases from V and 2 bases from J, with 18 bases between. Germline V gene data show CDR1 as MNHEY and CDR2 as SVGAGI. The CDR3 is made up of 15 amino acids. This chain's CDR3 is CATRREPLTGNTIYF. The CDR3 DNA sequence: TGTGCCACTCGCCGGGAGCCACTTACTGGAAACACCATATATTTT.

The chain joins TRBV5-4 to TRBJ2-2; 9 bases agree with TRBD1. V lost 2 bases and J lost 5; bases outside the gene matches: 7. The germline V gene has CDR1 SGHNT and CDR2 YYREEE (reference sequence). This CDR3 region has 16 residues. CDR3 nucleotide sequence: TGTGCCAGCAGCTTCGGTGGGACAGGGAGAACCGGGGAGCTGTTTTTT. Translated: CASSFGGTGRTGELFF.

The rearrangement links TRBV7-9 to TRBJ1-1; tentatively, D is TRBD1 (6 bases). Germline CDR1 is SEHNR and CDR2 is FQNEAQ (reference sequence). The CDR3 totals 14 residues. V lost 1 base and J lost 5, with 11 bases in between. The CDR3 bases are TGTGCCAGCAGCTTAGAGGGGGTAGAGACTGAAGCTTTCTTT. It encodes CASSLEGVETEAFF.

This chain uses TRBV13 with TRBJ2-3; D is unclear. The CDR3 is 12 residues long. V lost 4 bases, J lost 1 base, and 3 bases lay in between. The germline V gene encodes CDR1 PRHDT and CDR2 FYEKMQ (reference sequence). This chain's CDR3 is CASSSGTDTQYF. CDR3 DNA: TGTGCCAGCAGCTCCGGCACAGATACGCAGTATTTT. The entire variable domain, with the rest obtained from reference TRBV13 and TRBJ2-3, is as follows: AAGVIQSPRHLIKEKRETATLKCYPIPRHDTVYWYQQGPGQDPQFLISFYEKMQSDKGSIPDRFSAQQFSDYHSELNMSSLELGDSALYFCASSSGTDTQYFGPGTRLTVL.